The rows below give T cell receptor beta chains drawn from one sample of a study of OX40 agonist ivuxolimab in advanced cancers. Generated by immunoSEQ multiplex PCR, the TCRdb table keeps only in-frame clones and is missing some. The sample consists of about 83,000 clones, approximately 84% of them appearing once. The sequencing here drew on CD4+ or CD8+ T cells sorted from blood, taken in a trial of the OX40 agonist ivuxolimab. These receptor sequences come from an adult with an advanced solid tumor such as melanoma, head and neck, liver or kidney cancer. Each CDR3 is given with its conserved first and last residue. D genes are given only for firm matches. Some rows have no size entry. The others give once, few or many, or a class for an expanded clone.

V	size	J	D	CDR3	DNA
TRBV21-1	-	TRBJ2-7	-	CASSSTPTGGPSEQYF	TGTGCCAGCAGCAGTACCCCGACCGGGGGCCCCTCCGAGCAGTACTTC
TRBV11-3	-	TRBJ2-1	TRBD2	CASSLVAGGHNEQFF	TGTGCCAGCAGCTTAGTTGCGGGGGGCCACAATGAGCAGTTCTTC
TRBV28	-	TRBJ1-3	-	CASSVTQGPAEGNTIYF	TGTGCCAGCAGTGTAACACAGGGACCGGCGGAGGGAAACACCATATATTTT
TRBV7-3	few	TRBJ2-7	-	CASSPQGALEQYF	TGTGCCAGCAGTCCACAGGGAGCTCTTGAGCAGTACTTC
TRBV11-1	-	TRBJ2-1	TRBD2	CASSFGGSVTGEQFF	TGTGCCAGCAGCTTTGGCGGGAGTGTTACTGGTGAGCAGTTCTTC
TRBV5-4	-	TRBJ2-3	-	CASSTGEGTTDTQYF	TGTGCCAGCAGCACAGGGGAGGGGACCACAGATACGCAGTATTTT
TRBV19	few	TRBJ2-7	-	CASSMRRFYEQYF	TGTGCCAGTAGTATGCGGAGATTCTACGAGCAGTACTTC
TRBV14	-	TRBJ1-1	-	CASSQDLGGLVNTEAFF	TGTGCCAGCAGCCAAGATCTAGGAGGGTTGGTGAACACTGAAGCTTTCTTT
TRBV7-9	-	TRBJ2-7	-	CASSFVGGTSYEQYF	TGTGCCAGCAGCTTTGTCGGGGGAACCTCCTACGAGCAGTACTTC
TRBV4-1	-	TRBJ2-1	-	CASSQVDGRRNEQFF	TGCGCCAGCAGCCAAGTTGACGGGAGAAGGAATGAGCAGTTCTTC
TRBV4-1	-	TRBJ2-3	TRBD2	CASSQDPGLAGGHQSLDTQYF	TGCGCCAGCAGCCAAGATCCGGGACTAGCGGGGGGGCATCAGAGTTTAGATACGCAGTATTTT
TRBV27	-	TRBJ1-4	-	CASSRKLRDDEKLFF	TGTGCCAGCAGTCGGAAGCTCCGGGACGATGAAAAACTGTTTTTT
TRBV5-1	-	TRBJ2-7	-	CASSRVAGSYEQYF	TGCGCCAGCAGCCGTGTCGCAGGGTCCTACGAGCAGTACTTC
TRBV13	-	TRBJ2-4	-	CASSSGLNIQYF	TGTGCCAGCAGCTCGGGGCTAAACATTCAGTACTTC
TRBV5-1	-	TRBJ2-3	TRBD2	CASSLDGRAVDTQYF	TGCGCCAGCAGCTTGGACGGGAGGGCCGTAGATACGCAGTATTTT
TRBV20-1	-	TRBJ2-3	-	CSAPLTDTQYF	TGCAGTGCTCCCTTGACAGATACGCAGTATTTT